Listed here are 32 T cell receptor beta chains from one sample, sequenced in a study of blood T cell repertoires in COVID-19. Only in-frame clones appear in the TCRdb table, and some are missing; sequencing was by immunoSEQ multiplex PCR. The sample lists approximately 90,000 clones; around 87% were seen once. Material for sequencing was peripheral blood. The source is a woman of 80 years or more with acute or convalescent COVID-19.

In the case of this clone: Mismatch with germline at one junction end may stem from a read error. The chain is built from TRBV9 and TRBJ2-1; 7 nucleotides agree with TRBD2. This CDR3 is built from 17 residues. Germline assignment: CDR1 SGDLS and CDR2 YYNGEE. The CDR3 region is CASSVELREPSHNEQFF. The CDR3 DNA reads TGTGCCAGCAGCGTGGAATTGCGGGAGCCCTCCCACAATGAGCAGTTCTTC.

V gene TRBV2 combines with J gene TRBJ2-7, with 10 bases that match TRBD2. Losses at the gene ends were 6 bases for V and 7 bases for J; bases not matched to a gene: 12. The CDR3 has 15 amino acids. CDR1 and CDR2 from the germline V gene are SNHLY and FYNNEI. The CDR3 protein is CASRGGLAEEGEQYF. DNA for the CDR3: TGTGCCAGCAGGGGTGGACTAGCGGAAGAGGGGGAGCAGTACTTC.

The gene calls are TRBV2 and TRBJ2-7; D might be TRBD1 (5 bases). The CDR3 extends over 11 amino acids. Germline V gene lookup returns CDR1 SNHLY and CDR2 FYNNEI. The V gene lost 6 bases and the J gene lost 4 bases, with 7 bases spanning the gap. Here the CDR3 DNA reads TGTGCCAGCAGAGGGGTTTACGAGCAGTACTTC. Translated, it gives CASRGVYEQYF.

This clone occurred once. This chain joins TRBV3-1 (or the pseudogene TRBV3-2) and TRBJ1-2; D is unresolved. Germline V gene lookup returns CDR1 LGHDT and CDR2 YNNKEL (reference sequence). The CDR3 runs to 13 residues. Trimming left V 1 base short and J 1 base short, with 4 bases between. As DNA, the CDR3 is TGTGCCAGCAGCCAAGCGCGTAACTATGGCTACACCTTC. Residues: CASSQARNYGYTF.

The chain is built from TRBV6-5 and TRBJ2-2; possibly TRBD1 for D (5 bases). The CDR3 has 15 residues. V lost 10 bases and J lost 2, with 17 bases in between. Germline V gene lookup returns CDR1 MNHEY and CDR2 SVGAGI. The CDR3 bases are TGTGCCATTCCCGGAACAGGAGCAAACACCGGGGAGCTGTTTTTT. It codes for CAIPGTGANTGELFF.

V is TRBV3-1 (or the pseudogene TRBV3-2) and J is TRBJ2-7, with 13 bases aligning to TRBD2. The CDR3 extends over 18 amino acids. The V and J ends lost 4 bases and 2 bases, in that order; junction bases with no gene match: 11. The germline V gene encodes CDR1 LGHDT and CDR2 YNNKEL (reference sequence). The CDR3 coding sequence is TGTGCCAGCAGCCGCGGACTAGCGGGAGTGGGGGGGACCTACGAGCAGTACTTC. This gives the protein CASSRGLAGVGGTYEQYF.

The chain uses TRBV9 and TRBJ2-7; TRBD2 matches at 11 bases. V gave up 3 bases and J gave up 3 bases; unmatched junction bases: 5. CDR1 SGDLS and CDR2 YYNGEE come from the germline V gene. The CDR3 is 15 residues long. The CDR3 sequence is CASSEGGTSGYEQYF. CDR3 coding DNA: TGTGCCAGCAGCGAGGGGGGGACTAGCGGCTACGAGCAGTACTTC.

In this sample, this clone turned up once. The chain joins TRBV6-5 to TRBJ2-3; D perhaps matches TRBD2 (7 bases). Per germline, CDR1 MNHEY and CDR2 SVGAGI. The V gene lost 11 bases and the J gene lost 6 bases, with 21 bases spanning the gap. CDR3 length: 14 residues. CDR3 coding DNA: TGTGCCGCGGGGAGGGGGACCCCCGGGGATACGCAGTATTTT. Amino acid sequence: CAAGRGTPGDTQYF.

DNA for the CDR3: TGTGCCAGCTACGGGAACACTGAAGCTTTCTTT. It specifies CASYGNTEAFF. The chain is built from TRBV28 and TRBJ1-1; D call uncertain. In germline, CDR1 is MDHEN, CDR2 SYDVKM. The CDR3 has 11 amino acids. The ends were cut back, 8 bases at V and 1 base at J, with 5 bases in the middle.

V gene TRBV2 combines with J gene TRBJ1-2, with 7 bases fitting TRBD1. J lost 8 bases, V lost 2 bases, and 8 bases had no gene match. This CDR3 spans 14 amino acids. Germline V CDR1 and CDR2: SNHLY, FYNNEI. DNA of the CDR3: TGTGCCAGCAGTGAATGGAAGGGGGCGGGAGGCTACACCTTC. Its protein product is CASSEWKGAGGYTF.

The table lists this clone with a count of one. DNA of the CDR3: TGTGCCACCAGTGAGGGAGCTAACTATGGCTACACCTTC. This encodes CATSEGANYGYTF. This chain connects TRBV24-1 to TRBJ1-2; unclear D gene. Trimming shortened V by 4 bases and J by 0 bases, and 5 bases separated the two germline ends. Germline assignment: CDR1 KGHDR and CDR2 SFDVKD. This CDR3 has 13 amino acids.

This chain uses TRBV18 with TRBJ1-3; D is unclear. Trimming removed 2 bases from V and 2 bases from J, with 13 bases in between. This CDR3 spans 16 amino acids. Looked up from germline, CDR1 is KGHSH and CDR2 is LQKENI. CDR3 protein: CASSPESAVPGNTIYF. Here the CDR3 DNA reads TGTGCCAGCTCACCAGAGTCCGCCGTCCCTGGAAACACCATATATTTT.

This clone was detected only once. The rearrangement links TRBV19 to TRBJ1-2; TRBD1 matches at 9 bases. The CDR3 contains 18 residues. Germline lookup yields CDR1 LNHDA and CDR2 SQIVND (reference sequence). V dropped 6 bases and J dropped 4; count of bases not matched to a gene: 18. In DNA, the CDR3 is TGTGCCAGTAGCCCCAGCGGACAGGGGACCTCTTTAGCCTATGGCTACACCTTC. The encoded protein is CASSPSGQGTSLAYGYTF. Combining the CDR3 with reference TRBV19 and TRBJ1-2 gives the whole variable domain DGGITQSPKYLFRKEGQNVTLSCEQNLNHDAMYWYRQDPGQGLRLIYYSQIVNDFQKGDIAEGYSVSREKKESFPLTVTSAQKNPTAFYLCASSPSGQGTSLAYGYTFGSGTRLTVV.

This clone was seen just once. The chain links TRBV19 to TRBJ1-5, with TRBD1 identical over 12 bases. The CDR3 length is 15 residues. Germline-derived CDR1 and CDR2 are LNHDA and SQIVND (reference sequence). The V segment lost 4 bases and the J segment 6 bases; nucleotides outside the gene matches: 4. The CDR3 here is CASSTGTGGGQPQHF. In nucleotides, the CDR3 is TGTGCCAGTAGTACAGGGACAGGGGGCGGTCAGCCCCAGCATTTT.

In its sample, this clone was seen once. This rearrangement joins TRBV10-3 to TRBJ1-1; 8 nucleotides match TRBD1. Germline values: CDR1 ENHRY, CDR2 SYGVKD. J was trimmed by 5 bases and V by 7 bases; bases with no gene match: 12. The CDR3 loop spans 15 amino acids. CDR3 region: CAITGQGMTGTEAFF. CDR3 DNA: TGTGCCATCACTGGACAGGGAATGACGGGGACTGAAGCTTTCTTT.

The V gene is TRBV3-1 (or the pseudogene TRBV3-2), the J gene TRBJ1-6; 7 bases agree with TRBD1. The germline V gene encodes CDR1 LGHDT and CDR2 YNNKEL (reference sequence). V lost 1 base to trimming and J lost 6 bases; unmatched junction nucleotides: 6. This CDR3 is built from 16 residues. The CDR3 region is CASSQGRTGGNSPLHF. The CDR3 DNA sequence: TGTGCCAGCAGCCAAGGTCGGACAGGTGGTAATTCACCCCTCCACTTT.

The V and J genes are TRBV7-9 and TRBJ2-7; 14 nucleotides agree with TRBD2. CDR3 length equals 17 residues. Trimming removed 5 bases from V and 6 bases from J; junction bases left unmatched: 12. Looked up from germline, CDR1 is SEHNR and CDR2 is FQNEAQ (reference sequence). CDR3 DNA: TGTGCCAGCAGCCGGCCCCCTGGACTAGCGGGGGGATTCGAGCAGTACTTC. It specifies CASSRPPGLAGGFEQYF.

The rearrangement links TRBV5-1 to TRBJ2-6; D possibly corresponds to TRBD1 (5 bases). The CDR3 sequence is 19 residues long. V lost 4 bases and J 0 bases, leaving 20 bases between the germline ends. Germline V CDR1 and CDR2: SGHRS, YFSETQ. The CDR3 bases are TGCGCCAGCAGCGGAACCTTTTGGGGCGCTAACTCTGGGGCCAACGTCCTGACTTTC. Protein sequence: CASSGTFWGANSGANVLTF.

The J gene is TRBJ1-6, the V gene TRBV6-5; no definite D call. The ends were cut back, 7 bases at V and 12 bases at J, with 13 bases in the middle. This CDR3 is built from 12 residues. CDR1 and CDR2 from the germline V gene are MNHEY and SVGAGI. CDR3 sequence (DNA): TGTGCCAGCAACCAACCAGGAGGACCCCTCCACTTT. The encoded protein is CASNQPGGPLHF.

The chain links TRBV5-4 to TRBJ2-7, with 11 bases matching TRBD1. The V gene's germline CDR1 is SGHNT and CDR2 YYREEE (reference sequence). The CDR3 runs 15 residues. The V and J ends lost 0 bases and 7 bases, in that order; junction bases with no gene match: 6. CDR3 protein: CASSLDGQGAREQYF. CDR3 nucleotides: TGTGCCAGCAGCTTGGACGGACAGGGGGCGCGAGAGCAGTACTTC.

The gene calls are TRBV5-6 and TRBJ2-1, with D unclear. Trimming took off 5 bases at V and 3 bases at J, with 12 bases between the two ends. The CDR3 runs to 14 residues. Germline CDR1 is SGHDT and CDR2 is YYEEEE. CDR3 nucleotides: TGTGCCAGCAGATCCGTCGTTAGCTACAATGAGCAGTTCTTC. It specifies CASRSVVSYNEQFF.

The gene calls are TRBV19 and TRBJ2-2, with 7 bases matching TRBD1. Germline loops: CDR1 LNHDA, CDR2 SQIVND (reference sequence). The CDR3 is 14 residues long. J gave up 5 bases and V 5 bases, and 5 bases lay outside the gene matches. Written as DNA, the CDR3 is TGTGCCAGTAGTGATACAGGGGAGACCGGGGAGCTGTTTTTT. Its translation: CASSDTGETGELFF.

The chain couples TRBV29-1 to TRBJ2-5; the D gene is possibly TRBD2 (7 bases). Trimming took 6 bases from V and 3 from J, leaving 17 bases between them. The CDR3 runs 14 residues. Germline loops: CDR1 SQVTM, CDR2 ANQGSEA. The CDR3 nucleotides read TGCAGCGTAACCCGGGGGGCGGGAAAAGAGACCCAGTACTTC. It yields the protein CSVTRGAGKETQYF.

The chain employs TRBV6-5 and TRBJ1-4; 9 bases align to TRBD1. The CDR3 has 14 amino acids. Germline V CDR1 and CDR2: MNHEY, SVGAGI. Unmatched junction bases numbered 5, after V lost 6 bases and J lost 6 bases. For the CDR3, the DNA is TGTGCCAGCAGGGACAGGGGAGGGGATGAAAAACTGTTTTTT. Its translation: CASRDRGGDEKLFF.

The chain is built from TRBV5-6 and TRBJ1-2, with D maybe TRBD1 (5 bases). Germline V gene lookup returns CDR1 SGHDT and CDR2 YYEEEE. V lost 1 base and J 1 base, leaving 11 bases between the germline ends. CDR3 length: 15 residues. The CDR3 nucleotides are TGTGCCAGCAGCTTGTGGGGCGGAGATAACTATGGCTACACCTTC. The encoded protein is CASSLWGGDNYGYTF.

The chain combines TRBV2 with TRBJ2-2, with 11 bases lining up with TRBD2. Per germline, CDR1 SNHLY and CDR2 FYNNEI. Trimming removed 1 base from V and 5 bases from J; junction bases left unmatched: 3. There are 16 residues in the CDR3. CDR3 residues: CASSEGGLADTGELFF. The CDR3 DNA reads as TGTGCCAGCAGTGAAGGGGGACTAGCGGATACCGGGGAGCTGTTTTTT.

The chain uses TRBV30 and TRBJ1-2, with D tentatively TRBD1 (5 bases). The germline V gene has CDR1 GTSNPN and CDR2 SVGIG (reference sequence). V was pared by 8 bases and J by 6 bases, with 19 bases between. The CDR3 totals 13 residues. The CDR3 sequence is CARPSTAKNGYTF. CDR3 in DNA: TGTGCCCGCCCCTCGACAGCGAAAAATGGCTACACCTTC.

V and J are TRBV7-9 and TRBJ2-3; TRBD2 matches at 9 bases. V was pared by 5 bases and J by 4 bases, with 10 bases of the junction left unmatched. Germline V gives CDR1 SEHNR, CDR2 FQNEAQ (reference sequence). There are 16 residues in the CDR3. CDR3: CASSPDAGGSSDTQYF. The CDR3 DNA follows: TGTGCCAGCAGCCCAGATGCGGGGGGGAGTTCAGATACGCAGTATTTT.

CDR3 sequence: CASSQDSSGGFSDTQYF. CDR3 nucleotide sequence: TGCGCCAGCAGCCAAGATTCAAGCGGGGGGTTTTCAGATACGCAGTATTTT. The rearrangement joins TRBV4-1 to TRBJ2-3; the match to TRBD2 covers 9 bases. The CDR3 spans 17 residues. The germline gives CDR1 MGHRA, CDR2 YSYEKL. J gave up 4 bases and V 0 bases, and 8 bases lay outside the gene matches.

The chain uses TRBV14 and TRBJ2-7, with 9 positions matching TRBD2. The CDR3 runs 14 residues. Germline V CDR1 and CDR2: SGHDN, FVKESK. J was trimmed by 2 bases and V by 4 bases; bases with no gene match: 3. This chain's CDR3 is CASSPRTSAYEQYF. CDR3 nucleotide sequence: TGTGCCAGCAGCCCTCGGACTAGCGCCTACGAGCAGTACTTC.

This rearrangement joins TRBV2 to TRBJ2-5; tentatively, D is TRBD1 (6 bases). Germline V gene lookup returns CDR1 SNHLY and CDR2 FYNNEI. The CDR3 contains 15 residues. V was trimmed by 7 bases and J by 2 bases, leaving 17 bases between them. CDR3 protein: CASIQLGHSQETQYF. In DNA, the CDR3 is TGTGCCAGCATCCAGTTGGGACATAGTCAAGAGACCCAGTACTTC.

V is TRBV24-1 and J is TRBJ2-1, with D maybe TRBD1 (5 bases). Germline CDR1 KGHDR, CDR2 SFDVKD. With 3 bases removed from V and 11 bases from J, the gap between germline ends came to 7 bases. The CDR3 spans 11 residues. The CDR3 region is CATSDRQQQFF. CDR3 coding DNA: TGTGCCACCAGTGATCGACAGCAGCAGTTCTTC.